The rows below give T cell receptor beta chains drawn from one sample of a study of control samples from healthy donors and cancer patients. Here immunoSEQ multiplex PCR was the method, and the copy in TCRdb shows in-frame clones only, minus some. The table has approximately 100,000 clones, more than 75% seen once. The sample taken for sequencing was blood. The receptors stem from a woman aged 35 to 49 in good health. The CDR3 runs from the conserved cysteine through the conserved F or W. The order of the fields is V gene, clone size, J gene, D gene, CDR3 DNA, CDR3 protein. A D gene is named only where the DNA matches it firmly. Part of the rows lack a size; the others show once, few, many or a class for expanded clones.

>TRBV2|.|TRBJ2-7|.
TGTGCCAGCAAGGATACCTACGAGCAGTACTTC
CASKDTYEQYF
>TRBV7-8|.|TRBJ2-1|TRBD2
TGTGCCAGCAGCTTAGGGGACTACTCGGGATACAATGAGCAGTTCTTC
CASSLGDYSGYNEQFF
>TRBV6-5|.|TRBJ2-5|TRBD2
TGTGCCAGCAGTTCTAGCGGGGGGGTCCAAGAGACCCAGTACTTC
CASSSSGGVQETQYF
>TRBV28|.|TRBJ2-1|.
TGTGCCAGCAGTCTCATGGAGGATGAGCAGTTCTTC
CASSLMEDEQFF
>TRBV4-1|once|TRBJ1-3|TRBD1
TGCGCCAGCAGCCTATTATGGGGGACAGGCGCCACTACCTCTGGAAACACCATATATTTT
CASSLLWGTGATTSGNTIYF
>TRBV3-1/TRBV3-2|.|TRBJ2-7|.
TGTGCCAGCAGCCAACACCCCGGGGGGCCGGGGGAGCAGTACTTC
CASSQHPGGPGEQYF
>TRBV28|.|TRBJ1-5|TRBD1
TGTGCCAGCACAACACAGGGGGCTTTAGGGTCGTCCCAGCATTTT
CASTTQGALGSSQHF
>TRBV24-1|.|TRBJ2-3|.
TGTGCCACCAGTGATCCCGACCCCCTCCGGGGGGCCACAGATACGCAGTATTTT
CATSDPDPLRGATDTQYF
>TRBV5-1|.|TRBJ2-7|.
TGCGCCAGCAGCTGGGCGGGGGCGGGGACCTCCTACGAGCAGTACTTC
CASSWAGAGTSYEQYF
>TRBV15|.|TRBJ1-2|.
TGTGCCACCAGCAGAGAAAGGGCCAACTATGGCTACACCTTC
CATSRERANYGYTF
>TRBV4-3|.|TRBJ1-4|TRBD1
TGCGCCAGCAGCCAGCAGGGGGGGACTACTAATGAAAAACTGTTTTTT
CASSQQGGTTNEKLFF
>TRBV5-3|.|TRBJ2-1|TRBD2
TGTGCCAGAAGCGGGGAGGGGCGGCCAAAAATTCCTGAGCAGTTCTTC
CARSGEGRPKIPEQFF
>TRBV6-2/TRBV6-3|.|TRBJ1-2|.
TGTGCCAGCAGTTACAGGGATTTTAACTATGGCTACACCTTC
CASSYRDFNYGYTF
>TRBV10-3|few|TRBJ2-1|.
TGTGCCATCAGTGAGTCGAGTTTTGAAGATGAGCAGTTCTTC
CAISESSFEDEQFF
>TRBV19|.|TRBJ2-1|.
TGTGCCAGCTCACCTGACCTCGAGGGTGAGCAGTTCTTC
CASSPDLEGEQFF
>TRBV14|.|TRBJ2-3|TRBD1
TGTGCCAGCAGCCAAAGAGTGGGACAGGGTGTTACTAGCACAGATACGCAGTATTTT
CASSQRVGQGVTSTDTQYF